The T cell receptor (beta chain) under discussion was sequenced for a study of read filtering for tumor transcriptome and immune sequencing (dated by TCRdb to 2018 to 2021). In the study overall: The cohort consisted of 17 to 20 male and around 14 female patients, with a mean age of 65.9 years and an age range of roughly 45 to 85. Under revised international staging, fewer than ten patients fell into R-ISS I, more than 15 into R-ISS II and 7 into R-ISS III. Whole-transcriptome libraries were prepared with the TruSeq RNA Access Library Prep Kit after DNase treatment. Per sample, about 4.05 to 10.27 million TCR-region mapped reads were obtained with IR-seq, compared with only 85 to 1273 with RNA-seq. The study compared TCR repertoires from targeted immune repertoire sequencing and bulk whole-transcriptome sequencing run on the same bone marrow samples. One main goal was a read-filtering strategy for immune repertoire data, in particular deciding whether clonotypes backed by only one read should be removed.

Starting from 400 to 450 ng RNA, TCR libraries were constructed with the Immunoverse kit using molecular barcoded adaptors that cover the alpha/delta and beta/gamma chains. TCR library preparation used the same RNA that was used for transcriptome sequencing. An Illumina HiSeq 4000 with 2 x 150 cycles was used to sequence the TCR libraries. On the study's bioinformatics: With MiXCR, TCR reads were aligned to human V, D, J and C references and assembled into CDR3 clonotypes, with quality filtering and error correction included. The tcR package in R was used to analyze clonotype counts and gene usage diversity. For inspection of raw mapping reads, RNA-seq reads were mapped by STAR aligner version 2.5.3a onto GRCh37 of the human genome. IR-seq fastq files were randomly downsampled with Seqtk 1.3 to test the effect of sequencing depth on detected clonotypes. TCRdb itself trimmed the public reads at Q25 with fastp, ran MiXCR and retained productive beta chains. Rows with one shared CDR3 protein collapse into an entry with the most common genes and DNA. TCRdb, not the authors, supplied the V and J calls. Across this sample there are almost 40,000 distinct CDR3 sequences, with about 15% seen only once. 15% to 20% of the sample rests with the top ten.

Every patient had bone marrow sampled at the time of active disease. Bone marrow mononuclear cells were isolated by Ficoll-Hypaque density gradient centrifugation. To remove myeloma plasma cells, the cells were labeled with CD138 magnetic microbeads on a MACS separator, and CD138-negative cells were then collected by negative selection. The purity of the isolated cells was checked by flow cytometry with CD138 antibodies on an Attune NxT. TRIzol reagent was used to extract total RNA, and a NanoDrop spectrophotometer was used to quantify the extracted RNA. Paired RNA-seq and IR-seq were performed on the CD138-negative bone marrow sample of each patient. The CDR3 has 17 amino acids, counting the end cysteine and phenylalanine. Left in the record is the CDR3 DNA by itself, 51 bases read in frame from the first base. Relative to germline, V is missing 8 bases and J is missing 2 bases, with 10 bases of the junction outside any gene match. Taken from the germline V gene (reference sequence), the CDR1 and CDR2 loops are MNHEY and SMNVEV.

Points the paper makes about the study in general: The correlation between IR-seq and RNA-seq shared clonotype proportions rose when single-read clonotypes were removed. In IR-seq, single-read clonotypes were roughly 82% of clonotypes but around 3.2% of total reads; in RNA-seq they were roughly 72% of clonotypes and less than 45% of reads. Compared with RNA-seq, IR-seq captured clonotypes at much greater depth and more reliably, and a smaller IR-seq throughput was enough to identify most of the shared clonotypes. The sorted CD138-negative fraction was a mixed bone marrow immune population, not purified T cells.

This clonotype was recorded many times. What this receptor recognizes is not known. No base quality values were provided; no much bigger clone lies one nucleotide off. The source material was a population of CD138-negative cells sorted from bone marrow. Interpreted using the paper, the cell subset or site label stands for: bone marrow mononuclear cells depleted of CD138+ plasma/myeloma cells by negative magnetic selection. This chain joins TRBV27 to TRBJ1-5; 12 central bases correspond to TRBD1. The TCR originated in a donor at least 40 years old with multiple myeloma. The CDR3 in this case is CASSGTGGARGNQPQHF. DNA sequence: TGTGCCAGCTCGGGGACAGGGGGCGCGAGGGGCAATCAGCCCCAGCATTTT.